These 14 T cell receptor gamma chains were all obtained from the same sample, sequenced in a study of gamma-delta chains in newborns, infants, children. TCRdb applied CATT to the reads for clone calling. Among 1,500 to 2,000 gamma-chain clones listed, 12% were seen once. The sequenced sample was blood. These receptor sequences come from a child who was a newborn, infant or young child, either healthy, febrile or measles-vaccinated (not recorded which).

A few counts support this clone. This DNA's translation and the protein TCRdb lists, from a much larger clone, do not match at residue 8, likely due to a read error; the protein shown is translated from the DNA. V and J are TRGV9 and TRGJP. The CDR3 sequence is 16 residues long. The germline V gene encodes CDR1 GITISATS and CDR2 ISYDGTV (reference sequence). CDR3 amino acids: CALWENQGLGKKIKVF. The CDR3, as DNA: TGTGCCTTGTGGGAGAACCAAGGGTTGGGCAAAAAAATCAAGGTATTT.

As for this clone: It is likely a read error: a sequence one base away is far more abundant. This sample includes further DNA sequences coding for the same CDR3. The genes are TRGV9 and TRGJP. Germline V gene data show CDR1 as GITISATS and CDR2 as ISYDGTV (reference sequence). The CDR3 is 16 residues long. The CDR3 DNA is TGCGCCTTGTGGGGACTGAAAGAGTTGGGCAAAAAAATCAAGGTATTT. Its translation is CALWGLKELGKKIKVF.

On this clone itself: The same CDR3 arises from other DNA sequences in this sample as well. The CDR3 protein is CALWEARGLGKKIKVF. CDR3 coding DNA: TGTGCCTTGTGGGAGGCTAGGGGGTTGGGCAAAAAAATCAAGGTATTT. V and J are TRGV9 and TRGJP. The V segment lost 2 bases and the J segment 9 bases; nucleotides outside the gene matches: 7. Germline lookup yields CDR1 GITISATS and CDR2 ISYDGTV (reference sequence). This CDR3 has 16 residues.

As for this clone: The mismatch at residue 7 between this DNA's translation and the TCRdb protein of a much larger clone likely reflects a read error; the protein shown is translated from the DNA. This sample includes further DNA sequences coding for the same CDR3. V and J are TRGV9 and TRGJP. With V trimmed by 2 bases and J by 6 bases, 4 bases remained unmatched. Germline V lookup: CDR1 GITISATS, CDR2 ISYDGTV (reference sequence). This CDR3 is built from 16 residues. The CDR3 reads CALWEALELGKKIKVF. The CDR3 DNA reads as TGTGCCTTGTGGGAGGCCCTAGAGTTGGGCAAAAAAATCAAGGTATTT.

With respect to this clone: At one end the junction does not follow the germline gene, possibly because of a read error. The chain links TRGV9 to TRGJP. Germline CDR1 reads GITISATS; CDR2 reads ISYDGTV (reference sequence). The CDR3 sequence is 16 residues long. CDR3 coding DNA: TGTGCCTTGAGGGAGTCCCAAGAGTTGGGCAAAAAAATCAAGGTATTT. It yields the protein CALRESQELGKKIKVF.

This clone counts as medium-sized. Other nucleotide sequences in the sample specify the same CDR3. The chain recombines TRGV9 with TRGJP. Germline V lookup: CDR1 GITISATS, CDR2 ISYDGTV (reference sequence). This CDR3 region has 16 residues. V was clipped by 4 bases and J by 4 bases; unmatched bases: 4. CDR3 amino acids: CALWDFQELGKKIKVF. The CDR3 region has the DNA TGTGCCTTGTGGGACTTCCAAGAGTTGGGCAAAAAAATCAAGGTATTT.

By frequency in the sample, this clone is medium-sized. The junction does not match germline at one end; this may be a read error. This specimen includes other DNA sequences encoding the same CDR3. The CDR3 loop reads CALWEAQQELGKKIKVF. CDR3 DNA sequence: TGTGCCTTGTGGGAGGCCCAGCAAGAGTTGGGCAAAAAAATTAAGGTATTT. J is TRGJP and V is TRGV9. From germline, CDR1 is GITISATS and CDR2 ISYDGTV (reference sequence). The CDR3 loop spans 17 amino acids.

In its sample, this clone ranks as medium-sized. This specimen includes other DNA sequences encoding the same CDR3. V gene TRGV9 combines with J gene TRGJP. Germline trimming cut 0 bases from V and 4 bases from J; bases unmatched to any gene: 3. Germline V gives CDR1 GITISATS, CDR2 ISYDGTV (reference sequence). The CDR3 sequence is 17 residues long. CDR3 amino acids: CALWEVTQELGKKIKVF. DNA of the CDR3: TGTGCCTTGTGGGAGGTGACCCAAGAGTTGGGCAAAAAAATCAAGGTATTT.

This clone was found a few times. A far larger clone is one base from this, pointing to a likely read error. Different DNA sequences within this sample yield the same CDR3. The gene calls are TRGV9 and TRGJP. There are 15 residues in the CDR3. Per germline, CDR1 GITISATS and CDR2 ISYDGTV (reference sequence). CDR3 nucleotide sequence: TGCGCCTTGTGGGAGGTGGAGTTGGGCAAAAAAATCAAGGTATTT. Amino acids: CALWEVELGKKIKVF.

To note about this clone: For this DNA, TCRdb reports the protein of a much larger clone, which diverges at residue 2, most likely from a read error; the protein presented here is translated directly from the DNA. The V call is TRGV9, the J call TRGJP. Germline CDR1 and CDR2: GITISATS and ISYDGTV (reference sequence). This CDR3 is 16 amino acids long. Here the CDR3 DNA reads TGTACCTTGTGGGGACTGAAAGAGTTGGGCAAAAAAATCAAGGTATTT. Its protein product is CTLWGLKELGKKIKVF.

Of note for this clone: The junction shows a germline mismatch at one end, possibly a read error. The chain joins TRGV9 to TRGJ1 or TRGJ2. This CDR3 is 16 amino acids long. CDR1 and CDR2 (germline): GITISATS, ISYDGTV (reference sequence). Written as DNA, the CDR3 is TGTGCCTTGTGGGAGGTGCATTTGTTGGGCCAAAAAATAAAGGTCTTT. As protein: CALWEVHLLGQKIKVF.

To note about this clone: TCRdb's protein for this DNA is that of a much larger clone and differs from the translation at residue 6, likely a read error; the protein shown is the DNA translation. This same CDR3 is encoded by further DNA sequences in the sample. V is TRGV9 and J is TRGJP. Trimming at V came to 3 bases and at J to 7 bases, leaving 6 bases not matched to a gene. The CDR3 loop spans 16 amino acids. Germline V gene sequence: CDR1 GITISATS, CDR2 ISYDGTV (reference sequence). The CDR3 DNA reads as TGTGCCTTGTGGGAGCTGGGGGAGTTGGGCAAAAAAATCAAGGTATTT. Protein: CALWELGELGKKIKVF.

Remarks on this clone: A read error is likely here: a far larger clone is one base away. The chain employs TRGV9 and TRGJP. Germline assignment: CDR1 GITISATS and CDR2 ISYDGTV (reference sequence). The CDR3 spans 15 residues. CDR3 coding DNA: TGTGCCTTGTGGGAGCAAGAGGTGGGCAAAAAAATCAAGGTATTT. Its protein is CALWEQEVGKKIKVF.

Turning to this clone: An end of the junction does not agree with germline; a read error may underlie this. The chain employs TRGV9 and TRGJP. Per germline, CDR1 GITISATS and CDR2 ISYDGTV (reference sequence). The CDR3 runs 16 residues. CDR3 region: CALWGVHGLGKKIKVF. DNA for the CDR3: TGTGCCTTGTGGGGGGTGCATGGGTTGGGCAAAAAAATCAAGGTATTT.